The rows below give T cell receptor beta chains drawn from one sample of a study of shared clonotypes between healthy human individuals. Clones were sequenced by immunoSEQ multiplex PCR, and TCRdb holds only the in-frame ones, with some missing. Of some 1,400,000 clones in the sample, roughly 97% were seen once. Material for sequencing was naive CD4+ T cells sorted from blood. The receptors come from a man younger than 45 in good health. Both conserved end residues are part of each CDR3. The D gene is left open where the match is weak. Size is omitted from some rows. Given values are once, few, many or a class for expanded clones.

D: -
length: 12
J: TRBJ2-2
V: TRBV6-6
size: -
CDR3: CASSYYGEELFF
DNA: TGTGCCAGCAGTTACTACGGCGAGGAGCTGTTTTTT

D: TRBD1
length: 14
J: TRBJ1-4
V: TRBV12-5
size: -
CDR3: CERHRGFSSEKLFF
DNA: TGTGAGCGTCACAGGGGCTTCTCTTCGGAAAAACTGTTTTTT

D: -
length: 16
J: TRBJ2-1
V: TRBV18
size: once
CDR3: CASSPQGSYFHNEQFF
DNA: TGTGCCAGCTCGCCACAGGGTAGTTACTTCCACAATGAGCAGTTCTTC

D: -
length: 13
J: TRBJ1-5
V: TRBV19
size: -
CDR3: CASSIDLDQPQHF
DNA: TGTGCCAGTAGTATAGATCTTGATCAGCCCCAGCATTTT

D: TRBD1
length: 16
J: TRBJ2-5
V: TRBV5-4
size: -
CDR3: CASSCGQGDQQETQYF
DNA: TGTGCCAGCAGCTGCGGACAGGGGGACCAACAAGAGACCCAGTACTTC

D: -
length: 13
J: TRBJ1-4
V: TRBV10-2
size: -
CDR3: CATGLGVGEKLFF
DNA: TGCGCCACCGGTCTAGGGGTTGGGGAAAAACTGTTTTTT

D: -
length: 13
J: TRBJ2-7
V: TRBV19
size: -
CDR3: CASSLVYAYEQYF
DNA: TGTGCCAGTAGTCTGGTTTACGCCTACGAGCAGTACTTC

D: -
length: 14
J: TRBJ1-2
V: TRBV15
size: -
CDR3: CATSRDRSGVGYTF
DNA: TGTGCCACCAGCAGAGATCGTAGTGGGGTTGGCTACACCTTC

D: TRBD2
length: 18
J: TRBJ2-1
V: TRBV5-1
size: -
CDR3: CASSLLTSGMNSYNEQFF
DNA: TGCGCCAGCAGCTTGCTTACTAGCGGGATGAACTCCTACAATGAGCAGTTCTTC

D: -
length: 13
J: TRBJ1-2
V: TRBV28
size: -
CDR3: CASRAPAGYGYTF
DNA: TGTGCCAGCAGGGCCCCGGCGGGCTATGGCTACACCTTC

D: -
length: 17
J: TRBJ2-2
V: TRBV27
size: -
CDR3: CASSLFGPPRRTGELFF
DNA: TGTGCCAGCAGTTTATTTGGGCCTCCCAGGCGCACCGGGGAGCTGTTTTTT

D: -
length: 15
J: TRBJ2-5
V: TRBV7-3
size: -
CDR3: CASSSQPTGQETQYF
DNA: TGTGCCAGCAGCTCCCAACCTACAGGTCAAGAGACCCAGTACTTC

D: TRBD1
length: 15
J: TRBJ2-5
V: TRBV28
size: -
CDR3: CASRSEPDRGKTQYF
DNA: TGTGCCAGCAGAAGTGAACCGGACAGGGGAAAGACCCAGTACTTC

D: TRBD2
length: 15
J: TRBJ2-3
V: TRBV7-9
size: -
CDR3: CASRRTSGPSGTQYF
DNA: TGTGCCAGCAGAAGGACTAGCGGCCCCTCGGGTACGCAGTATTTT

D: -
length: 13
J: TRBJ1-2
V: TRBV5-4
size: -
CDR3: CASSTREPRNYTF
DNA: TGTGCCAGCAGCACCCGAGAGCCACGGAACTACACCTTC

D: TRBD2
length: 14
J: TRBJ2-2
V: TRBV6-1
size: -
CDR3: CASSTGTSTGELFF
DNA: TGTGCCAGCAGTACCGGGACTAGCACCGGGGAGCTGTTTTTT

D: TRBD1
length: 12
J: TRBJ2-1
V: TRBV4-3
size: -
CDR3: CASSQTTGEQFF
DNA: TGCGCCAGCAGCCAGACGACAGGGGAGCAGTTCTTC

D: -
length: 15
J: TRBJ1-1
V: TRBV5-1
size: few
CDR3: CASSLGHGANTEAFF
DNA: TGCGCCAGCAGCTTGGGCCATGGGGCGAACACTGAAGCTTTCTTT

D: -
length: 15
J: TRBJ1-5
V: TRBV28
size: -
CDR3: CASSSDQGWNQPQHF
DNA: TGTGCCAGCAGTAGTGATCAGGGGTGGAATCAGCCCCAGCATTTT

D: TRBD2
length: 19
J: TRBJ2-3
V: TRBV27
size: -
CDR3: CASSLRLSGLAGGLDTQYF
DNA: TGTGCCAGCAGTTTACGTCTTTCCGGGCTAGCGGGAGGTTTAGATACGCAGTATTTT

D: TRBD2
length: 14
J: TRBJ2-7
V: TRBV4-3
size: -
CDR3: CASSLGTSGYEQYF
DNA: TGCGCCAGCAGCCTCGGGACTAGCGGTTACGAGCAGTACTTC

D: -
length: 14
J: TRBJ2-7
V: TRBV9
size: -
CDR3: CASNPTPNSYEQYF
DNA: TGTGCCAGCAACCCCACGCCCAATTCCTACGAGCAGTACTTC

D: TRBD2
length: 13
J: TRBJ2-5
V: TRBV6-1
size: once
CDR3: CASRGLAGETQYF
DNA: TGTGCCAGCAGGGGACTAGCGGGAGAGACCCAGTACTTC

D: TRBD1
length: 17
J: TRBJ2-7
V: TRBV7-2
size: -
CDR3: CASSLVGQATMAYEQYF
DNA: TGTGCCAGCAGCTTAGTCGGACAGGCAACTATGGCCTACGAGCAGTACTTC

D: -
length: 19
J: TRBJ2-2
V: TRBV28
size: -
CDR3: CASSFGSGYYHANTGELFF
DNA: TGTGCCAGCAGTTTTGGGAGCGGGTATTACCACGCGAACACCGGGGAGCTGTTTTTT

D: -
length: 14
J: TRBJ2-1
V: TRBV2
size: -
CDR3: CASSEYPGAVEQFF
DNA: TGTGCCAGCAGTGAATATCCAGGGGCAGTTGAGCAGTTCTTC

D: -
length: 15
J: TRBJ1-2
V: TRBV11-3
size: once
CDR3: CASSSSGGVSYGYTF
DNA: TGTGCCAGCAGCTCTTCGGGGGGCGTATCCTACGGCTACACCTTC

D: -
length: 16
J: TRBJ2-7
V: TRBV4-1
size: -
CDR3: CASSLPGGRGPYEQYF
DNA: TGCGCCAGCAGCCTCCCTGGGGGAAGGGGCCCCTACGAGCAGTACTTC

D: TRBD1
length: 14
J: TRBJ1-5
V: TRBV18
size: -
CDR3: CASSLGTGDQPQHF
DNA: TGTGCCAGCTCACTGGGGACAGGGGATCAGCCCCAGCATTTT

D: -
length: 12
J: TRBJ2-2
V: TRBV28
size: once
CDR3: CASSFYPGELFF
DNA: TGTGCCAGCAGTTTTTACCCCGGGGAGCTGTTTTTT

D: TRBD2
length: 12
J: TRBJ2-3
V: TRBV28
size: once
CDR3: CGSGSGPDTQYF
DNA: TGTGGCAGCGGGAGTGGCCCAGATACGCAGTATTTT

D: -
length: 17
J: TRBJ2-3
V: TRBV15
size: -
CDR3: CATSRELLAASTDTQYF
DNA: TGTGCCACCAGCAGAGAATTACTAGCAGCCTCCACAGATACGCAGTATTTT

D: TRBD1
length: 17
J: TRBJ1-2
V: TRBV14
size: -
CDR3: CASSPNLRDRGNYGYTF
DNA: TGTGCCAGCAGCCCCAATCTCCGGGACAGGGGTAACTATGGCTACACCTTC

D: -
length: 11
J: TRBJ1-1
V: TRBV7-8
size: once
CDR3: CASSWNTEAFF
DNA: TGTGCCAGCAGTTGGAACACTGAAGCTTTCTTT

D: -
length: 14
J: TRBJ2-1
V: TRBV7-9
size: -
CDR3: CASSLLGVVNEQFF
DNA: TGTGCCAGCAGCTTATTGGGAGTTGTGAATGAGCAGTTCTTC

D: TRBD2
length: 16
J: TRBJ2-3
V: TRBV18
size: -
CDR3: CASSPLAGGSTDTQYF
DNA: TGTGCCAGCTCACCATTAGCGGGCGGGAGCACAGATACGCAGTATTTT

D: TRBD1
length: 18
J: TRBJ2-7
V: TRBV19
size: -
CDR3: CASSIDRAGGLPLREQYF
DNA: TGTGCCAGTAGTATAGATCGGGCAGGGGGTCTTCCACTACGCGAGCAGTACTTC

D: -
length: 15
J: TRBJ2-2
V: TRBV14
size: -
CDR3: CASSQVLGNTGELFF
DNA: TGTGCCAGCAGCCAAGTTTTGGGGAACACCGGGGAGCTGTTTTTT

D: -
length: 14
J: TRBJ2-7
V: TRBV10-3
size: -
CDR3: CAISWTKSSYEQYF
DNA: TGTGCCATCAGTTGGACGAAGAGCTCCTACGAGCAGTACTTC

D: -
length: 12
J: TRBJ2-7
V: TRBV14
size: -
CDR3: CASSQVKGWEYF
DNA: TGTGCCAGCAGCCAAGTTAAGGGATGGGAGTACTTC

D: -
length: 14
J: TRBJ1-1
V: TRBV5-6
size: -
CDR3: CASSLDPKVAEAFF
DNA: TGTGCCAGCAGTTTGGACCCTAAGGTCGCTGAAGCTTTCTTT

D: -
length: 15
J: TRBJ2-7
V: TRBV7-9
size: -
CDR3: CASSLGPWVEYEQYF
DNA: TGTGCCAGCAGCTTAGGCCCCTGGGTGGAGTACGAGCAGTACTTC

D: -
length: 15
J: TRBJ2-2
V: TRBV10-2
size: -
CDR3: CASSESWGTTGELFF
DNA: TGCGCCAGCAGTGAGTCTTGGGGAACCACCGGGGAGCTGTTTTTT

D: -
length: 15
J: TRBJ2-2
V: TRBV28
size: once
CDR3: CASSFVRGGSGELFF
DNA: TGTGCCAGCAGTTTCGTCCGAGGCGGATCCGGGGAGCTGTTTTTT

D: TRBD1
length: 13
J: TRBJ1-5
V: TRBV27
size: -
CDR3: CASTGTGGRPQHF
DNA: TGTGCCAGCACTGGGACAGGGGGGAGGCCCCAGCATTTT

D: TRBD2
length: 24
J: TRBJ2-3
V: TRBV28
size: once
CDR3: CASNNLPGLAGPKDGGASTDTQYF
DNA: TGTGCCAGCAACAACCTTCCGGGACTAGCGGGGCCCAAGGACGGGGGCGCTAGCACAGATACGCAGTATTTT

D: -
length: 14
J: TRBJ2-7
V: TRBV28
size: -
CDR3: CASSFGQRPYEQYF
DNA: TGTGCCAGCAGTTTCGGACAGAGACCCTACGAGCAGTACTTC

D: TRBD2
length: 17
J: TRBJ2-7
V: TRBV27
size: -
CDR3: CASSLRPPTSGFYEQYF
DNA: TGTGCCAGCAGTCTAAGGCCCCCGACTAGCGGGTTCTACGAGCAGTACTTC

D: TRBD2
length: 17
J: TRBJ2-2
V: TRBV7-2
size: -
CDR3: CASSLVVAGFNTGELFF
DNA: TGTGCCAGCAGCTTAGTCGTAGCGGGATTTAACACCGGGGAGCTGTTTTTT

D: TRBD1
length: 13
J: TRBJ1-1
V: TRBV9
size: -
CDR3: CASSIQGATEAFF
DNA: TGTGCCAGCAGCATACAGGGGGCGACTGAAGCTTTCTTT

D: -
length: 14
J: TRBJ2-2
V: TRBV18
size: -
CDR3: CASSPLTRSGELFF
DNA: TGTGCCAGCTCACCACTCACCCGTTCGGGGGAGCTGTTTTTT

D: -
length: 14
J: TRBJ2-3
V: TRBV11-2
size: -
CDR3: CASSPDHNTDTQYF
DNA: TGTGCCAGCAGCCCAGACCATAACACAGATACGCAGTATTTT

D: -
length: 16
J: TRBJ1-1
V: TRBV11-2
size: once
CDR3: CASSLWMSIPNTEAFF
DNA: TGTGCCAGCAGCTTATGGATGTCCATCCCTAACACTGAAGCTTTCTTT

D: TRBD2
length: 16
J: TRBJ2-3
V: TRBV10-3
size: -
CDR3: CAISEFSGRGTDTQYF
DNA: TGTGCCATCAGTGAATTTAGCGGGAGGGGCACAGATACGCAGTATTTT

D: TRBD1
length: 11
J: TRBJ1-1
V: TRBV7-2
size: -
CDR3: CASSRQGEAFF
DNA: TGTGCCAGCAGCCGACAGGGAGAAGCTTTCTTT

D: TRBD1
length: 15
J: TRBJ1-2
V: TRBV7-8
size: -
CDR3: CASSLRGWTGIGYTF
DNA: TGTGCCAGCAGCTTAAGAGGTTGGACAGGCATCGGCTACACCTTC

D: TRBD2
length: 12
J: TRBJ2-5
V: TRBV29-1
size: -
CDR3: CSVLAGVETQYF
DNA: TGCAGCGTTTTAGCGGGAGTAGAGACCCAGTACTTC

D: -
length: 14
J: TRBJ2-3
V: TRBV5-1
size: -
CDR3: CASSWGVGRDTQYF
DNA: TGCGCCAGCAGCTGGGGGGTGGGCCGGGATACGCAGTATTTT

D: TRBD1
length: 14
J: TRBJ1-5
V: TRBV30
size: -
CDR3: CAWRENRGFQPQHF
DNA: TGTGCCTGGAGAGAAAACAGGGGTTTTCAGCCCCAGCATTTT

D: -
length: 13
J: TRBJ1-2
V: TRBV28
size: -
CDR3: CASSPADRFGYTF
DNA: TGTGCCAGCAGTCCCGCGGACAGATTTGGCTACACCTTC